This paragraph reports one T cell receptor beta chain. This specimen belongs to a study of CD8+ T cells in alopecia areata. Study at large: Twice daily, treated patients received 5 to 10 mg of oral tofacitinib. Percent affected scalp area, the SALT score, rated treated patients' severity.

V lost 1 base and J 1 base, leaving 6 bases between the germline ends. Germline CDR1 and CDR2: MNHEY and SMNVEV (reference sequence). This CDR3 spans 14 amino acids. RNA extraction and reverse transcription yielded cDNA as sequencing template. The data were produced by immunoSEQ multiplex PCR, yet TCRdb's version contains in-frame clones alone and is incomplete. The table has over 80,000 clones, 44% seen once. Treatment defined: oral pan-JAK inhibitor, 5-10 mg twice daily. The chain recombines TRBV27 with TRBJ2-3; D gene ambiguous. This specimen was CD8+ T cells sorted from blood, taken at week 24, from a patient treated with tofacitinib. The sequence derives from a human donor with alopecia areata. Here the CDR3 reads CASSLWAGTDTQYF. The CDR3, as DNA: TGTGCCAGCAGTTTATGGGCTGGCACAGATACGCAGTATTTT.